This TCR beta chain comes out of a study of shared clonotypes between healthy human individuals. Study findings and constraints: Among donors, clonotype sharing was expected to be affected by sequencing depth. Limited genetic and exposure-history diversity came from having few donors.

In the case of this clone: Its antigen is undetermined.

The run depth of the assay was deep. Bulk PBMC genomic DNA spanned ten immunoSEQ deep plates. Sequencing used immunoSEQ multiplex PCR; TCRdb keeps in-frame clones, though not all of them. The sample holds about 520,000 clones, approximately 80% seen once. CDR3 length: 13 amino acids. Germline V gives CDR1 SGHNT, CDR2 YENEEA. Deletions cut 5 bases from V and 4 bases from J, with 12 bases between. The chain combines TRBV11-3 with TRBJ2-7; either TRBD1 or TRBD2 may fit D (5 bases each). Sequenced sample: PBMCs. The receptor was isolated from a woman in her thirties or forties in good health. Some clones in this sample may be carry-over from other donors' samples. The CDR3 region has the DNA TGTGCCAGCAGCCCGGGACCAAAATACGAGCAGTACTTC. This codes for CASSPGPKYEQYF.